The clone carrying this TCR beta chain was picked up many times. Its cognate antigen is unknown. V was shortened by 3 bases and J by 4 bases, with 10 bases between the two germline ends. CDR1 SGHRS and CDR2 YFSETQ come from the germline V gene. CDR3 length: 14 amino acids. TCRdb used MiXCR to call clones anew from the PCR reads. The sample contains fewer than 12,000 clones, 12% of which appear only once. No treatment of any kind had been given to any patient before thyroid surgery. These data originate in a study of metastatic and nonmetastatic thyroid tumors. General study findings and limits: Across blood and tumor, TCR beta diversity in malignant thyroid tumors was reportedly significantly higher than in benign nodules.

The chain employs TRBV5-1 and TRBJ2-2; possible D gene TRBD1, 6 bases. Material: blood. The sequence was collected from a female donor with papillary thyroid cancer or a benign thyroid nodule (not recorded which). Some clones in this sample may be carry-over from other donors' samples. CDR3 amino acids: CASSWGTSTGELFF. The CDR3 DNA reads as TGCGCCAGCAGCTGGGGGACATCCACCGGGGAGCTGTTTTTT.